The entry that follows covers one T cell receptor beta chain sequence. Its specificity is unknown. Trimming took off 4 bases at V and 1 base at J, with 13 bases between the two ends. Germline assignment: CDR1 LGHNA and CDR2 YSLEER. This CDR3 is 15 amino acids long. The PCR used 60 Vbeta and 13 Jbeta primers. Here immunoSEQ multiplex PCR was the method, and the copy in TCRdb shows in-frame clones only, minus some. The sample holds 150,000 to 200,000 clones, about 64% seen once. The data stem from a study of cytomegalovirus exposure and HLA in healthy donors. The wider study: Among roughly 180 million T cells, an earlier analysis found about 100 million unique TCR beta sequences.

General observations from the study: Presence/absence analysis assumed near-uniform sequencing depth across donors. Earlier analysis yielded a pattern in which most TCR beta V segments were productive about 90% or about 30% of the time. Analysis was carried out at a later point, and it linked a missense DCLRE1C variant to TCR beta V- and J-gene trimming.

This clonotype originated in a man aged 50-59 years in good health and CMV-seronegative. The J gene is TRBJ1-2, the V gene TRBV4-3, with D maybe TRBD1 (6 bases). The sequenced sample consisted of PBMCs. The CDR3 DNA sequence: TGCGCCAGCAGCCGAGACAGGCTGTTTAACTATGGCTACACCTTC. The encoded protein is CASSRDRLFNYGYTF.